This passage covers 26 T cell receptor beta chains from one sample sequenced in a study of OX40 agonist ivuxolimab in advanced cancers. The table came from immunoSEQ multiplex PCR; TCRdb's copy has only in-frame clones and leaves some out. The sample lists tens of thousands of clones, roughly 80% occurring once. Sequences were derived from CD4+ or CD8+ T cells sorted from blood, sampled in a trial of the OX40 agonist ivuxolimab. These TCRs come from an adult with an advanced solid tumor such as melanoma, head and neck, liver or kidney cancer.

This sequence joins TRBV5-1 and TRBJ1-1, with 7 positions matching TRBD1. V gave up 6 bases and J gave up 2 bases; unmatched junction bases: 10. Germline V gives CDR1 SGHRS, CDR2 YFSETQ. This CDR3 is built from 15 residues. The CDR3 nucleotides are TGCGCCAGCACCCCCACGGGACAGAAAAACACTGAAGCTTTCTTT. This codes for CASTPTGQKNTEAFF.

The rearrangement links TRBV27 to TRBJ1-5; 7 bases line up with TRBD1. The germline CDR1 and CDR2 sequences are MNHEY and SMNVEV (reference sequence). The V segment lost 6 bases and the J segment 5 bases; nucleotides outside the gene matches: 7. The CDR3 runs to 14 residues. The CDR3 is CASRTGWPYQPQHF. Here the CDR3 DNA reads TGTGCCAGCAGGACAGGGTGGCCATATCAGCCCCAGCATTTT.

This chain links TRBV27 with TRBJ2-7, with 9 bases aligning to TRBD2. Trimming cost V 1 base and J 3 bases; bases outside gene matches: 7. Germline CDR1 MNHEY, CDR2 SMNVEV (reference sequence). The CDR3 runs to 16 residues. The CDR3 sequence: CASSLLHSGSGYEQYF. CDR3 bases: TGTGCCAGCAGTTTATTACATAGCGGGAGTGGCTACGAGCAGTACTTC.

The chain uses TRBV10-2 and TRBJ1-1; D gene unclear. V was pared by 3 bases and J by 0 bases, with 5 bases between. The CDR3 is 13 residues long. Looked up from germline, CDR1 is WSHSY and CDR2 is SAAADI. The CDR3 DNA reads as TGCGCCAGCAGTGAAAGAATGAACACTGAAGCTTTCTTT. Encoded protein: CASSERMNTEAFF.

CDR3 sequence (DNA): TGTGCCAGCAGTGGAATAAAGGGCGGCGGCTACACCTTC. It codes for CASSGIKGGGYTF. The chain couples TRBV6-5 to TRBJ1-2, with unresolved D. The CDR3 spans 13 residues. Trimming cost V 5 bases and J 8 bases, with 15 bases left between them. Germline lookup yields CDR1 MNHEY and CDR2 SVGAGI.

The V and J genes are TRBV15 and TRBJ1-2; 7 bases line up with TRBD1. Germline lookup yields CDR1 LNHNV and CDR2 YYDKDF (reference sequence). This CDR3 region has 15 residues. After removal of 1 base from V and 4 bases from J, the junction contained 6 bases not matched to a gene. DNA for the CDR3: TGTGCCACCAGCAGAGCGGGACAGCAAATCTATGGCTACACCTTC. As protein: CATSRAGQQIYGYTF.

The V gene is TRBV28, the J gene TRBJ1-5, with D unresolved. Trimming shortened V by 6 bases and J by 3 bases, and 12 bases separated the two germline ends. This CDR3 has 14 amino acids. The germline V gene has CDR1 MDHEN and CDR2 SYDVKM. CDR3 nucleotide sequence: TGTGCCAGCAGCCGCGACAAACCCAATCAGCCCCAGCATTTT. Residues: CASSRDKPNQPQHF.

This chain links TRBV5-1 with TRBJ2-4; 8 positions agree with TRBD1. This CDR3 contains 16 residues. Trimming cost V 4 bases and J 1 base; bases outside gene matches: 7. Germline CDR1 reads SGHRS; CDR2 reads YFSETQ. The CDR3 bases are TGCGCCAGCAGCCCAAGACAGGGGCCGGCCAAAAACATTCAGTACTTC. Protein product: CASSPRQGPAKNIQYF.

The rearrangement joins TRBV5-3 to TRBJ1-5; D may be TRBD1 (5 bases). TRBV5-3 is sorted into the ORF group, with uncertain function. Trimming took off 6 bases at V and 4 bases at J, with 20 bases between the two ends. This CDR3 has 16 amino acids. The CDR3, as DNA: TGTGCCAGAAACCCGGGGGAGACAGAGAGGAATCAGCCCCAGCATTTT. This translates into CARNPGETERNQPQHF.

The rearrangement uses TRBV11-2 and TRBJ2-7; D perhaps matches TRBD2 (5 bases). This CDR3 has 15 residues. The germline V gene has CDR1 SGHAT and CDR2 FQNNGV. Trimming took off 6 bases at V and 0 bases at J, with 15 bases between the two ends. The CDR3 nucleotides are TGTGCCAGCAGACCCCTAGCATGGTTCTCCTACGAGCAGTACTTC. Translation gives CASRPLAWFSYEQYF.

The chain has TRBV11-1 and TRBJ2-2, with D tentatively TRBD2 (6 bases). In germline, CDR1 is SGHAT, CDR2 FQDESV (reference sequence). This CDR3 is built from 16 residues. Trimming took off 8 bases at V and 0 bases at J, with 16 bases between the two ends. For the CDR3, the DNA is TGTGCCAGCTCACAAAGGAGGGACTCGAACACCGGGGAGCTGTTTTTT. This translates into CASSQRRDSNTGELFF. The complete variable domain, with remaining parts taken from reference TRBV11-1 and TRBJ2-2, reads EAEVAQSPRYKITEKSQAVAFWCDPISGHATLYWYRQILGQGPELLVQFQDESVVDDSQLPKDRFSAERLKGVDSTLKIQPAELGDSAMYLCASSQRRDSNTGELFFGEGSRLTVL.

The chain recombines TRBV19 with TRBJ1-2; 8 positions agree with TRBD1. Germline-derived CDR1 and CDR2 are LNHDA and SQIVND (reference sequence). Unmatched junction bases numbered 8, after V lost 4 bases and J lost 4 bases. This CDR3 comprises 15 residues. CDR3 sequence: CASSTDGQGPYGYTF. As DNA, the CDR3 is TGTGCCAGTAGTACGGACGGACAGGGACCCTATGGCTACACCTTC.

The chain joins TRBV10-2 to TRBJ2-7, with a possible D match to TRBD1 (6 bases). Germline CDR1 and CDR2: WSHSY and SAAADI. The CDR3 runs 14 residues. With 7 bases removed from V and 0 bases from J, the gap between germline ends came to 13 bases. CDR3 coding DNA: TGCGCCAGCATCGACCAGGGGTCCTCCTACGAGCAGTACTTC. It specifies CASIDQGSSYEQYF.

For the CDR3, the DNA is TGTGCCAACACGCAGGGGGTGGTGAACACTGAAGCTTTCTTT. Translating it yields CANTQGVVNTEAFF. J is TRBJ1-1 and V is TRBV2; 7 positions match TRBD1. V lost 10 bases and J lost 0; bases outside the gene matches: 8. There are 14 residues in the CDR3. Germline CDR1 is SNHLY and CDR2 is FYNNEI.

This chain links TRBV6-5 with TRBJ2-1; 14 bases map to TRBD2. Germline V gene lookup returns CDR1 MNHEY and CDR2 SVGAGI. This CDR3 region has 14 residues. V shed 0 bases, J shed 15 bases, and the junction held 4 bases outside the gene matches. This CDR3 reads CASSYSGTSGRWFF. The DNA for the CDR3 is TGTGCCAGCAGTTACTCAGGGACTAGCGGGAGATGGTTCTTC.

This clone turned up a few times. The sample holds other DNA sequences that translate to the same CDR3. The chain recombines TRBV30 with TRBJ1-3; D call uncertain. Deletions cut 0 bases from V and 7 bases from J, with 10 bases between. There are 13 residues in the CDR3. Germline lookup yields CDR1 GTSNPN and CDR2 SVGIG (reference sequence). CDR3 loop: CAWSVNGRNTIYF. The CDR3 region has the DNA TGTGCCTGGAGTGTCAACGGACGGAACACCATATATTTT. The full variable domain, with the rest looked up from reference TRBV30 and TRBJ1-3, is SQTIHQWPATLVQPVGSPLSLECTVEGTSNPNLYWYRQAAGRGLQLLFYSVGIGQISSEVPQNLSASRPQDRQFILSSKKLLLSDSGFYLCAWSVNGRNTIYFGEGSWLTVV.

This clone was recorded a few times. The chain couples TRBV27 to TRBJ1-6, with D possibly being TRBD1 (5 bases). Trimming left V 0 bases short and J 7 bases short, with 13 bases between. Germline CDR1 is MNHEY and CDR2 is SMNVEV (reference sequence). The CDR3 extends over 16 amino acids. CDR3 in amino acids: CASSLSYRRRNSPLHF. The CDR3 region has the DNA TGTGCCAGCAGTTTATCGTACAGGAGGAGGAATTCACCCCTCCACTTT.

This clone was recorded a few times. This chain joins TRBV15 and TRBJ2-3; no firm D call. Trimming pared 0 bases from V and 8 bases from J, leaving 9 bases between. Germline V gene data show CDR1 as LNHNV and CDR2 as YYDKDF (reference sequence). The CDR3 length is 13 residues. In DNA form, the CDR3 reads TGTGCCACCAGCAGAGAGGGTGTCTCTACGCAGTATTTT. Residues: CATSREGVSTQYF.

CDR3 in amino acids: CASSPGHSYEQYF. CDR3 nucleotide sequence: TGTGCCAGCAGCCCGGGACATTCCTACGAGCAGTACTTC. V gene TRBV5-4 combines with J gene TRBJ2-7, with D tentatively TRBD1 (6 bases). The germline CDR1 and CDR2 sequences are SGHNT and YYREEE (reference sequence). The CDR3 runs to 13 residues. The V gene lost 4 bases and the J gene lost 1 base, with 9 bases spanning the gap.

This clone was seen a handful of times. The gene calls are TRBV7-8 and TRBJ1-5; D is unresolved. The germline V gene has CDR1 SGHVS and CDR2 FQNEAQ. The CDR3 covers 16 residues. The V gene lost 2 bases and the J gene lost 6 bases, with 17 bases spanning the gap. CDR3 sequence (DNA): TGTGCCAGCAGCTTAAATATCGGATCCCGCGGTCAGCCCCAGCATTTT. This translates into CASSLNIGSRGQPQHF.

The J gene is TRBJ2-7, the V gene TRBV5-1, with 11 bases matching TRBD1. This CDR3 has 15 residues. V shed 3 bases, J shed 6 bases, and the junction held 8 bases outside the gene matches. Germline lookup yields CDR1 SGHRS and CDR2 YFSETQ. As DNA, the CDR3 is TGCGCCAGCAGCTCGGGACAGGGGGTGCTACTCGAGCAGTACTTC. Amino acids: CASSSGQGVLLEQYF. The variable domain in full, with the rest retrieved from reference TRBV5-1 and TRBJ2-7, is KAGVTQTPRYLIKTRGQQVTLSCSPISGHRSVSWYQQTPGQGLQFLFEYFSETQRNKGNFPGRFSGRQFSNSRSEMNVSTLELGDSALYLCASSSGQGVLLEQYFGPGTRLTVT.

The DNA for the CDR3 is TGTGCCAGCAGGTCGCCGGGACCGTCCTACGAGCAGTACTTC. Amino acid sequence: CASRSPGPSYEQYF. This chain uses TRBV28 with TRBJ2-7; tentatively, D is TRBD1 or TRBD2 (5 bases each). This CDR3 contains 14 residues. The ends were cut back, 6 bases at V and 1 base at J, with 13 bases in the middle. Germline loops: CDR1 MDHEN, CDR2 SYDVKM.

The chain uses TRBV2 and TRBJ1-5; a possible D gene is TRBD1 (5 bases). The germline CDR1 and CDR2 sequences are SNHLY and FYNNEI. This CDR3 comprises 13 residues. V was trimmed by 2 bases and J by 6 bases, leaving 8 bases between them. Here the CDR3 reads CASSEQGRQPQHF. CDR3 coding DNA: TGTGCCAGCAGTGAACAGGGACGTCAGCCCCAGCATTTT.

This chain uses TRBV27 with TRBJ2-1; D not resolved. The CDR3 contains 15 residues. V was cut by 2 bases and J by 4 bases, with 12 bases left in between. CDR1 is MNHEY and CDR2 is SMNVEV in the germline V gene (reference sequence). In DNA, the CDR3 is TGTGCCAGCAGTTTAAACTCACCGGCTTACAATGAGCAGTTCTTC. Its protein product is CASSLNSPAYNEQFF.

The chain couples TRBV6-6 to TRBJ2-7; 16 bases agree with TRBD2. In germline, CDR1 is MNHNY, CDR2 SVGAGI (reference sequence). V dropped 6 bases and J dropped 7; count of bases not matched to a gene: 9. The CDR3 totals 16 residues. CDR3 in amino acids: CASSGGGTSGRVEQYF. Written as DNA, the CDR3 is TGTGCCAGCAGCGGAGGAGGGACTAGCGGGAGGGTGGAGCAGTACTTC.

The chain recombines TRBV5-5 with TRBJ2-6; the D gene is possibly TRBD1 (7 bases). Deletions cut 5 bases from V and 2 bases from J, with 14 bases between. The CDR3 loop spans 16 amino acids. The germline V gene has CDR1 SGHKS and CDR2 YYEKEE (reference sequence). The CDR3: CASRNRGGTGANVLTF. The CDR3 DNA sequence: TGTGCCAGCAGAAACAGGGGAGGAACTGGGGCCAACGTCCTGACTTTC. The whole variable domain, remainder taken from reference TRBV5-5 and TRBJ2-6, is DAGVTQSPTHLIKTRGQQVTLRCSPISGHKSVSWYQQVLGQGPQFIFQYYEKEERGRGNFPDRFSARQFPNYSSELNVNALLLGDSALYLCASRNRGGTGANVLTFGAGSRLTVL.